Following are 23 T cell receptor beta chains from one sample sequenced in a study of cytomegalovirus exposure and HLA in healthy donors. The PCR made use of 60 Vbeta and 13 Jbeta primers. Libraries were prepared by immunoSEQ multiplex PCR; TCRdb keeps only in-frame clonotypes and omits some of them. The table records 85,000 to 90,000 clones, around 89% of them present only once. The sequencing input was PBMCs. These receptors were taken from a man in his late teens or twenties in good health and CMV-seronegative.

The rearrangement links TRBV6-6 to TRBJ1-3; D is ambiguous. The germline V and J ends were trimmed by 7 bases and 3 bases, with 19 bases remaining between them. The CDR3 has 16 residues. Germline lookup yields CDR1 MNHNY and CDR2 SVGAGI (reference sequence). CDR3 sequence reads: CASNLDHSRFGNTIYF. CDR3 sequence (DNA): TGTGCCAGCAACCTTGATCATTCCCGGTTTGGAAACACCATATATTTT.

The rearrangement joins TRBV5-4 to TRBJ2-7, with TRBD1 matching 7 bases. CDR3 size: 16 residues. Germline V gene lookup returns CDR1 SGHNT and CDR2 YYREEE (reference sequence). The trim removed 6 bases at V and 5 bases at J, leaving 17 bases unmatched. This CDR3 is CASTRTEAGGLDEQYF. The DNA of the CDR3 is TGTGCCAGCACCAGAACTGAGGCAGGGGGTCTCGACGAGCAGTACTTC.

The chain recombines TRBV30 with TRBJ2-2; D is perhaps TRBD1 (5 bases). The germline gives CDR1 GTSNPN, CDR2 SVGIG (reference sequence). Trimming took off 4 bases at V and 6 bases at J, with 9 bases between the two ends. The CDR3 length is 12 residues. CDR3 region: CAWTGLAGELFF. In DNA, the CDR3 is TGTGCCTGGACAGGGCTGGCCGGGGAGCTGTTTTTT. Full variable domain (outside the CDR3, taken from reference TRBV30 and TRBJ2-2): SQTIHQWPATLVQPVGSPLSLECTVEGTSNPNLYWYRQAAGRGLQLLFYSVGIGQISSEVPQNLSASRPQDRQFILSSKKLLLSDSGFYLCAWTGLAGELFFGEGSRLTVL.

The chain uses TRBV5-1 and TRBJ2-2; D is possibly TRBD2 (6 bases). V was trimmed by 0 bases and J by 6 bases, leaving 12 bases between them. This CDR3 is built from 15 residues. The V gene's germline CDR1 is SGHRS and CDR2 YFSETQ. The CDR3: CASSLDGSNAGELFF. CDR3 sequence (DNA): TGCGCCAGCAGCTTGGACGGGAGCAATGCCGGGGAGCTGTTTTTT.

This clone was detected only once. J is TRBJ1-1 and V is TRBV11-2; the match to TRBD1 covers 7 bases. The length of the CDR3 is 15 residues. Trimming cost V 3 bases and J 2 bases; bases outside gene matches: 6. The germline V gene has CDR1 SGHAT and CDR2 FQNNGV. CDR3 in amino acids: CASSFLRGGNTEAFF. Here the CDR3 DNA reads TGTGCCAGCAGCTTCCTCAGAGGGGGCAACACTGAAGCTTTCTTT.

The CDR3 DNA sequence: TGCGCCAGCAGCCGGGAGGGGGTCTCCTACGAGCAGTACTTC. It is translated as CASSREGVSYEQYF. The chain joins TRBV5-1 to TRBJ2-7; 8 nucleotides match TRBD2. With V trimmed by 4 bases and J by 0 bases, 3 bases remained unmatched. The CDR3 has 14 residues. Germline V gene data show CDR1 as SGHRS and CDR2 as YFSETQ. Full variable domain (outside the CDR3, taken from reference TRBV5-1 and TRBJ2-7): KAGVTQTPRYLIKTRGQQVTLSCSPISGHRSVSWYQQTPGQGLQFLFEYFSETQRNKGNFPGRFSGRQFSNSRSEMNVSTLELGDSALYLCASSREGVSYEQYFGPGTRLTVT.

With respect to this clone: Different DNA sequences within this sample yield the same CDR3. The chain is built from TRBV28 and TRBJ1-3, with a possible D match to TRBD1 (5 bases). CDR1 MDHEN and CDR2 SYDVKM come from the germline V gene. This CDR3 has 14 residues. V lost 6 bases and J lost 3, with 12 bases in between. The CDR3 DNA is TGTGCCAGCAGATCCGCAGGGCTTGGAAACACCATATATTTT. Its protein product is CASRSAGLGNTIYF.

The CDR3 DNA follows: TGTGCCAGCAGTGGGACTAGCGGGAGATACGAGCAGTACTTC. Protein: CASSGTSGRYEQYF. The chain has TRBV27 and TRBJ2-7; TRBD2 agrees at 14 bases. CDR3 length equals 14 residues. V shed 5 bases, J shed 4 bases, and the junction held 1 base outside the gene matches. Germline values: CDR1 MNHEY, CDR2 SMNVEV (reference sequence).

V and J are TRBV7-9 and TRBJ2-7; possible D gene TRBD1, 6 bases. Germline CDR1 is SEHNR and CDR2 is FQNEAQ (reference sequence). V was trimmed by 1 base and J by 2 bases, leaving 9 bases between them. The CDR3 consists of 14 residues. The DNA for the CDR3 is TGTGCCAGCAGCTTAGTGGGGGCTACCTACGAGCAGTACTTC. Its protein product is CASSLVGATYEQYF.

This chain joins TRBV7-9 and TRBJ2-1; 9 bases align to TRBD2. The CDR3 spans 15 residues. V shed 5 bases and J 6 bases; nucleotides not matched to a gene: 8. CDR1 is SEHNR and CDR2 is FQNEAQ in the germline V gene (reference sequence). The CDR3 sequence: CASSPGLASGNEQFF. DNA for the CDR3: TGTGCCAGCAGCCCGGGACTAGCCTCGGGCAATGAGCAGTTCTTC.

The chain recombines TRBV5-1 with TRBJ2-1, with 7 nucleotides matching TRBD1. The CDR3 runs to 13 residues. The V segment lost 4 bases and the J segment 7 bases; nucleotides outside the gene matches: 5. Germline CDR1 reads SGHRS; CDR2 reads YFSETQ. Written as DNA, the CDR3 is TGCGCCAGCAGCACGGGACAGATGAATGAGCAGTTCTTC. It yields the protein CASSTGQMNEQFF.

The J gene is TRBJ1-1, the V gene TRBV29-1; possible D gene TRBD1, 5 bases. V lost 7 bases and J 5 bases, leaving 14 bases between the germline ends. This CDR3 comprises 12 residues. Germline V lookup: CDR1 SQVTM, CDR2 ANQGSEA. CDR3 in DNA: TGCAGCGCCGACCAGGGTGTGACTGAAGCTTTCTTT. Encoded protein: CSADQGVTEAFF. Together with reference TRBV29-1 and TRBJ1-1, the CDR3 gives the full variable domain: SAVISQKPSRDICQRGTSLTIQCQVDSQVTMMFWYRQQPGQSLTLIATANQGSEATYESGFVIDKFPISRPNLTFSTLTVSNMSPEDSSIYLCSADQGVTEAFFGQGTRLTVV.

The chain uses TRBV2 and TRBJ2-1; 12 bases map to TRBD2. Per the germline V gene, CDR1 is SNHLY and CDR2 is FYNNEI. The CDR3 runs 15 residues. With V trimmed by 5 bases and J by 4 bases, 3 bases remained unmatched. For the CDR3, the DNA is TGTGCCAGCAGTAGGACTAGCGGGACATACAATGAGCAGTTCTTC. It specifies CASSRTSGTYNEQFF.

This clone was found once. This rearrangement joins TRBV7-9 to TRBJ2-7, with D possibly TRBD2 on 7 matching bases. The V and J ends lost 6 bases and 1 base respectively, with 13 bases between them. Germline-derived CDR1 and CDR2 are SEHNR and FQNEAQ (reference sequence). The CDR3 contains 14 residues. In DNA, the CDR3 is TGTGCCAGCAGACCACAGGGAGGGTCCTACGAGCAGTACTTC. It translates to CASRPQGGSYEQYF.

V and J are TRBV11-3 and TRBJ1-2; 7 bases agree with TRBD1. Germline V gene lookup returns CDR1 SGHNT and CDR2 YENEEA. The V and J ends lost 1 base and 6 bases, in that order; junction bases with no gene match: 8. The CDR3 consists of 15 residues. The CDR3 here is CASSLVSGGRDGYTF. CDR3 bases: TGTGCCAGCAGCTTAGTCTCAGGGGGAAGGGATGGCTACACCTTC. Combining the CDR3 with reference TRBV11-3 and TRBJ1-2 gives the whole variable domain EAGVVQSPRYKIIEKKQPVAFWCNPISGHNTLYWYLQNLGQGPELLIRYENEEAVDDSQLPKDRFSAERLKGVDSTLKIQPAELGDSAVYLCASSLVSGGRDGYTFGSGTRLTVV.

The chain carries TRBV2 and TRBJ2-7, with D maybe TRBD1 (5 bases). This CDR3 has 12 amino acids. V was clipped by 7 bases and J by 2 bases, with 9 bases between them. Germline CDR1 and CDR2: SNHLY and FYNNEI. CDR3 sequence: CASIDRPYEQYF. In nucleotides, the CDR3 is TGTGCCAGCATCGACAGACCCTACGAGCAGTACTTC.

About this clone: The sample has other DNA sequences that encode this CDR3 too. V usage is TRBV4-3 and J usage is TRBJ1-1; no clear D. Germline V gene sequence: CDR1 LGHNA, CDR2 YSLEER. The CDR3 is made up of 13 amino acids. The V gene lost 0 bases and the J gene lost 1 base, with 3 bases spanning the gap. CDR3 sequence reads: CASSQDRNTEAFF. The CDR3 DNA reads TGCGCCAGCAGCCAAGACAGGAACACTGAAGCTTTCTTT.

The chain links TRBV7-2 to TRBJ1-5, with 8 bases matching TRBD1. The CDR3 covers 13 residues. J was trimmed by 5 bases and V by 6 bases; bases with no gene match: 3. Germline CDR1 is SGHTA and CDR2 is FQGNSA. CDR3 in DNA: TGTGCCAGCAGACAGGGGGTCGATCAGCCCCAGCATTTT. Translation gives CASRQGVDQPQHF.

The rearrangement joins TRBV5-1 to TRBJ2-2; tentatively, D is TRBD2 (7 bases). V was cut by 7 bases and J by 9 bases, with 16 bases left in between. Germline V CDR1 and CDR2: SGHRS, YFSETQ. This CDR3 has 13 residues. Here the CDR3 reads CASYREGDRELFF. In DNA form, the CDR3 reads TGCGCCAGCTACAGGGAGGGGGATCGGGAGCTGTTTTTT.

The rearrangement uses TRBV6-5 and TRBJ1-6; maybe TRBD1 (5 bases). Trimming left V 2 bases short and J 6 bases short, with 8 bases between. This CDR3 is built from 14 residues. Germline V gives CDR1 MNHEY, CDR2 SVGAGI. Here the CDR3 DNA reads TGTGCCAGCAGTTACCCGGGGGGTAATTCACCCCTCCACTTT. It is translated as CASSYPGGNSPLHF.

J is TRBJ2-3 and V is TRBV7-9, with 10 bases aligning to TRBD2. This CDR3 comprises 17 residues. Germline loops: CDR1 SEHNR, CDR2 FQNEAQ (reference sequence). The ends lost 6 bases at V and 2 bases at J; junction bases unmatched: 11. The CDR3 loop reads CASRSLPSGSATDTQYF. The CDR3 bases are TGTGCCAGCAGATCCCTCCCTAGCGGGAGCGCCACAGATACGCAGTATTTT.

The chain combines TRBV10-3 with TRBJ2-1, with 12 bases that match TRBD2. CDR3 length: 19 residues. Germline CDR1 is ENHRY and CDR2 is SYGVKD. V was pared by 0 bases and J by 7 bases, with 13 bases of the junction left unmatched. CDR3 amino acids: CAISESEWTSGIFGNEQFF. The CDR3 region has the DNA TGTGCCATCAGTGAGTCAGAGTGGACTAGCGGGATATTTGGAAATGAGCAGTTCTTC.

This CDR3 is CASSQTVGAVTEAFF. As DNA, the CDR3 is TGCGCCAGCAGCCAGACTGTGGGGGCGGTCACTGAAGCTTTCTTT. The chain uses TRBV4-3 and TRBJ1-1; TRBD1 might be the D (6 bases). The ends were cut back, 3 bases at V and 4 bases at J, with 15 bases in the middle. This CDR3 comprises 15 residues. Germline CDR1 LGHNA, CDR2 YSLEER.